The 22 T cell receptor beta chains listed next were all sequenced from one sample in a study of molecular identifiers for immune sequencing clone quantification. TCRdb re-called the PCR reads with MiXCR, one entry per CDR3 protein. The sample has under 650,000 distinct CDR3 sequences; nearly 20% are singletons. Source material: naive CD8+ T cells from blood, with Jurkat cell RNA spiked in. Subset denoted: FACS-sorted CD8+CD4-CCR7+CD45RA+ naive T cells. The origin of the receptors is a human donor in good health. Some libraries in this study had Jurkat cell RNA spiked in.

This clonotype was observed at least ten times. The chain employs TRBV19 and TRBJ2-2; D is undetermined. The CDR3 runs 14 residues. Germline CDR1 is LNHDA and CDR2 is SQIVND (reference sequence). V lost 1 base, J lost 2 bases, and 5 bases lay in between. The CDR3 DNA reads TGTGCCAGTAGTATAGTTTTCAACACCGGGGAGCTGTTTTTT. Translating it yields CASSIVFNTGELFF.

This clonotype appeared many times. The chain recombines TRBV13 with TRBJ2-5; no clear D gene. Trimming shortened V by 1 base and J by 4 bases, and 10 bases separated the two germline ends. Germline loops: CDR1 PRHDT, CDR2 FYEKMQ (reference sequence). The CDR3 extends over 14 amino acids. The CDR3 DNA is TGTGCCAGCAGCTTAGATCCCGGAGCAGAGACCCAGTACTTC. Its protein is CASSLDPGAETQYF.

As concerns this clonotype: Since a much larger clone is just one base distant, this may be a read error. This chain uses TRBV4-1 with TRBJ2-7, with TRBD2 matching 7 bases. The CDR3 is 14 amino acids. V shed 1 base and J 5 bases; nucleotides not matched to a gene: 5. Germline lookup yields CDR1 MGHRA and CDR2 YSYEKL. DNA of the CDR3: TGCGCCAGCAGCCAAGTGGAACTAGCGAACGAGCAGTACTTC. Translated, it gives CASSQVELANEQYF.

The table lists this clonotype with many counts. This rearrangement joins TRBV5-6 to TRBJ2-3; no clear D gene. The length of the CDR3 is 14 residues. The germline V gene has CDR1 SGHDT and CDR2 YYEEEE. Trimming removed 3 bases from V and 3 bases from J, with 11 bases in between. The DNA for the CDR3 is TGTGCCAGCAGCTGGGCGGTGGGGACAGATACGCAGTATTTT. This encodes CASSWAVGTDTQYF.

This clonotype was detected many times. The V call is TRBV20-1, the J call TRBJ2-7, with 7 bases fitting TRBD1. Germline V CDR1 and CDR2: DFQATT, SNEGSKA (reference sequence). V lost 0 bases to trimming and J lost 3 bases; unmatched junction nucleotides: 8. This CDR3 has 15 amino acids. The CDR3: CSARDPGGRDYEQYF. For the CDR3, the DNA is TGCAGTGCTAGAGACCCAGGGGGAAGGGACTACGAGCAGTACTTC.

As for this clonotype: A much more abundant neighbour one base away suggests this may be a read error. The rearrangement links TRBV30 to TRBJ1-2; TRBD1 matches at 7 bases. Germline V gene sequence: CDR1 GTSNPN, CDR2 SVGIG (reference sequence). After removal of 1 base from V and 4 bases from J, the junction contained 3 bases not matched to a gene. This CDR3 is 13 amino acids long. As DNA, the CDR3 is TGTGCCTGGAGTGCAGGGGGAGGCTATGGCTACACCTTC. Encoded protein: CAWSAGGGYGYTF.

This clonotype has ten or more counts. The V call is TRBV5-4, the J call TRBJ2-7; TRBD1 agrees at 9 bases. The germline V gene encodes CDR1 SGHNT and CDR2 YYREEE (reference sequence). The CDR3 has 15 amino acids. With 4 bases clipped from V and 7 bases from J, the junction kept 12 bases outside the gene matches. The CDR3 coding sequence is TGTGCCAGCAGCCTAACCGGGACAGGGTATGGTGAGCAGTACTTC. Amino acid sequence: CASSLTGTGYGEQYF.

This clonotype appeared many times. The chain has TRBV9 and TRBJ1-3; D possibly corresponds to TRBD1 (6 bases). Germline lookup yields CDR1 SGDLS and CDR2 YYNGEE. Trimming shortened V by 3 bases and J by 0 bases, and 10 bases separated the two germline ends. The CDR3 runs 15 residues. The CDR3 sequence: CASSAGVLSGNTIYF. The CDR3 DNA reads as TGTGCCAGCAGCGCAGGGGTCCTCTCTGGAAACACCATATATTTT. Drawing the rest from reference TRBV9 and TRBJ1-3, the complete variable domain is DSGVTQTPKHLITATGQRVTLRCSPRSGDLSVYWYQQSLDQGLQFLIQYYNGEERAKGNILERFSAQQFPDLHSELNLSSLELGDSALYFCASSAGVLSGNTIYFGEGSWLTVV.

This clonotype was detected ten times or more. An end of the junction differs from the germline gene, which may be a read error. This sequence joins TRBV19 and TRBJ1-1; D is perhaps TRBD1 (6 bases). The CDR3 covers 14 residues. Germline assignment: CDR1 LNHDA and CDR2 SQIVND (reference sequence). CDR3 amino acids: CASSPGQGFTEAFF. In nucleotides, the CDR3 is TGCGCCAGCAGTCCGGGGCAGGGGTTTACTGAAGCTTTCTTT.

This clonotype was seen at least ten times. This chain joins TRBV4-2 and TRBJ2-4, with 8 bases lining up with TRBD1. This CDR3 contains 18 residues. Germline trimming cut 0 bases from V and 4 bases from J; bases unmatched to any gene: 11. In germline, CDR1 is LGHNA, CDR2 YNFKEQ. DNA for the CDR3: TGTGCCAGCAGCCAAGAAGGTGAGCTGAGGACAGGGAAAAACATTCAGTACTTC. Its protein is CASSQEGELRTGKNIQYF.

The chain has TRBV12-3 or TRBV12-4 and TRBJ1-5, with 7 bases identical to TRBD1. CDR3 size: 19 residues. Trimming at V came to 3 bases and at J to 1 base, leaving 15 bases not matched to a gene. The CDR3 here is CASSFGKDLDRESNQPQHF. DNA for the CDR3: TGTGCCAGCAGTTTCGGCAAAGACCTAGACAGGGAGAGCAATCAGCCCCAGCATTTT.

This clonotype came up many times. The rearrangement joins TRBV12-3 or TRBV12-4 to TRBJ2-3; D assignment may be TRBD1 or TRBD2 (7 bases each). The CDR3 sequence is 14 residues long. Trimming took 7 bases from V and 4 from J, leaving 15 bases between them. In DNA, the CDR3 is TGTGCCAGCACCCAGGGGGGGGCGCCAGATACGCAGTATTTT. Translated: CASTQGGAPDTQYF.

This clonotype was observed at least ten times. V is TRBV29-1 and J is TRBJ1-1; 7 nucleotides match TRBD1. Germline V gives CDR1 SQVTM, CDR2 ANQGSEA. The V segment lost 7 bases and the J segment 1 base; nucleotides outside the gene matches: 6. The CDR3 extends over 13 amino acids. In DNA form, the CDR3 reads TGCAGCGCTATGACAGGGACGAACACTGAAGCTTTCTTT. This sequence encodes CSAMTGTNTEAFF.

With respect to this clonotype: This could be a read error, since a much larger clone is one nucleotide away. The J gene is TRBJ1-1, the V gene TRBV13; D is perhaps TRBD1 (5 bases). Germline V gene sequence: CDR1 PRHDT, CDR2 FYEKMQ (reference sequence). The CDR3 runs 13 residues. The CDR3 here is CAGSSGHTTEAFF. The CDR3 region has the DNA TGTGCCGGCAGCTCAGGACACACCACTGAAGCTTTCTTT.

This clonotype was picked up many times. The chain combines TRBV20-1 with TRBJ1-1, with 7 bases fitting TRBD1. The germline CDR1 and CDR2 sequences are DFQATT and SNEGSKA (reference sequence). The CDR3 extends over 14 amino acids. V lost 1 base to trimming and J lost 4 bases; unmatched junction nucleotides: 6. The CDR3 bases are TGCAGTGCTAGAGTGACAGGGTACGGCACTGAAGCTTTCTTT. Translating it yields CSARVTGYGTEAFF.

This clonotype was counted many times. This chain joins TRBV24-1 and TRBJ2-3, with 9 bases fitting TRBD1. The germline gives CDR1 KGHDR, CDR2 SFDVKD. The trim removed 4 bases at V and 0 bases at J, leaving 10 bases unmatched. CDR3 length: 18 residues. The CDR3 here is CATSDSSAGQGSTDTQYF. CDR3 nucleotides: TGTGCCACCAGTGACAGTTCAGCGGGACAGGGAAGCACAGATACGCAGTATTTT.

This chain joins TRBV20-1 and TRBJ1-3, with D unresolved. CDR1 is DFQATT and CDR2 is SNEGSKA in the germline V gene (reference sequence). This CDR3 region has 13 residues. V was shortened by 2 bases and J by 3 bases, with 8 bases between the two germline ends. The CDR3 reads CSARSPLGNTIYF. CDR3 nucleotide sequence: TGCAGTGCTAGAAGTCCCCTTGGAAACACCATATATTTT.

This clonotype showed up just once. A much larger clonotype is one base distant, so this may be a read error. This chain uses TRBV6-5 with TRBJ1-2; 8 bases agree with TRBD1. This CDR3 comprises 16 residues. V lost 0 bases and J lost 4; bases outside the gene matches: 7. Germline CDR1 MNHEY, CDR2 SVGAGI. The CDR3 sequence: CASSYSSGGASYGYTF. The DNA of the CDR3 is TGTGCCAGCAGTTACTCGTCAGGGGGCGCATCCTATGGCTACACCTTC.

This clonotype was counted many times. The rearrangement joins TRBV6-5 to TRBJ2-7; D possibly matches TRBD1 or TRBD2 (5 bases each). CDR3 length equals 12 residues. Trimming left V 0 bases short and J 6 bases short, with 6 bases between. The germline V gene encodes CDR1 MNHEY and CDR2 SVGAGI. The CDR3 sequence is CASSYSRGEQYF. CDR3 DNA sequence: TGTGCCAGCAGTTACTCGAGGGGCGAGCAGTACTTC.

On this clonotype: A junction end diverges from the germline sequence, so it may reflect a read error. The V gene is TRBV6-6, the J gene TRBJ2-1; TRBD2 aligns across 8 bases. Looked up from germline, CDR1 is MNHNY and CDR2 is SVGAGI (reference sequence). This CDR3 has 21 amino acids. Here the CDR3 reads CASSHDPLERTGTRTYDEQFF. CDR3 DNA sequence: TGTGCCAGCAGTCACGACCCCCTTGAGAGAACCGGGACTAGAACCTACGATGAGCAGTTCTTC.

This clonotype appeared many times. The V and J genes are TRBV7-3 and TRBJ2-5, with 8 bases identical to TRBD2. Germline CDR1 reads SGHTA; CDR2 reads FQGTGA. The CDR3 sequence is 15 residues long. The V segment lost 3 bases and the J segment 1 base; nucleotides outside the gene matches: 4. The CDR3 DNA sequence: TGTGCCAGCAGCTTGAGCGGGGGTGGCCAAGAGACCCAGTACTTC. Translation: CASSLSGGGQETQYF.

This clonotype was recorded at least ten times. In DNA, the CDR3 is TGTGCCAGCAGCTTCGGGACGACTACCTACGAGCAGTACTTC. Its translation: CASSFGTTTYEQYF. The chain carries TRBV7-6 and TRBJ2-7; D possibly matches TRBD1 or TRBD2 (5 bases each). The germline V and J ends were trimmed by 3 bases and 2 bases, with 11 bases remaining between them. There are 14 residues in the CDR3. The germline V gene encodes CDR1 SGHVS and CDR2 FNYEAQ.